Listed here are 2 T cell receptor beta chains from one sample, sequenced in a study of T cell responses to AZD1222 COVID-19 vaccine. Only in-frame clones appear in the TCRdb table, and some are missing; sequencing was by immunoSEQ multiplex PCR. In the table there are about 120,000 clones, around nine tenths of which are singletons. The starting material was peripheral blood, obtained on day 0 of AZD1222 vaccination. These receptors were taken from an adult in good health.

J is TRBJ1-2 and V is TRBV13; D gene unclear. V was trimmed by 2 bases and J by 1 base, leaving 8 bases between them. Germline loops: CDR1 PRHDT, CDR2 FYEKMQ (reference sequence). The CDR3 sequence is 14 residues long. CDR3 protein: CASSLFVLNYGYTF. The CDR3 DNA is TGTGCCAGCAGCTTATTTGTCCTTAACTATGGCTACACCTTC.

The CDR3 reads CASRRDVNEQFF. The CDR3 nucleotides read TGTGCCAGCAGGAGGGACGTAAATGAGCAGTTCTTC. The chain carries TRBV6-6 and TRBJ2-1; D may match TRBD1 or TRBD2 (5 bases each). CDR3 size: 12 residues. Germline V lookup: CDR1 MNHNY, CDR2 SVGAGI (reference sequence). Trimming removed 6 bases from V and 7 bases from J, with 10 bases in between.